The TCR beta chain described here comes from a study of blood T cell dynamics during melanoma immunotherapy. Study-level background: Standard first-line treatment here was pembrolizumab or nivolumab plus ipilimumab in metastatic melanoma.

This sample's time point: pre-treatment baseline. Patients with prior systemic cancer treatment, concomitant immunosuppressants, or other active malignancies were excluded. V was trimmed by 0 bases and J by 9 bases, leaving 15 bases between them. Germline values: CDR1 GTSNPN, CDR2 SVGIG (reference sequence). The CDR3 totals 14 residues. DNA loading was fixed at approximately 350 ng for all bulk PBMC samples. Using immunoSEQ multiplex PCR, the repertoire was profiled, and TCRdb retains in-frame clones only, with some absent. The data contain tens of thousands of clones, over 85% of them singletons. The receptor's source is a human donor with melanoma. Sequenced here: blood, sampled from a patient treated with checkpoint blockade. The chain recombines TRBV30 with TRBJ2-4; the D gene could be TRBD1 or TRBD2 (5 bases each). CDR3 protein: CAWSVYPGTPIQYF. CDR3 DNA: TGTGCCTGGAGTGTATACCCCGGGACGCCCATTCAGTACTTC.